The entry that follows covers one T cell receptor (beta chain) sequence. Its antigen remains unidentified. No clone much larger than this one lies a single base away; base qualities are absent. The source of the sample is a study of control samples from healthy donors and cancer patients (dated by TCRdb to 2018 to 2021). Reading the germline V gene gives CDR1 SGHNT and CDR2 YENEEA. The V end gives up 1 base and the J end 6 bases, leaving 13 bases in the junction not matched to a gene. The CDR3 covers 17 residues, taking in both the cysteine and the phenylalanine. This entry keeps only the CDR3 DNA: 51 bases, framed from base 1. Library prep was done by the immunoSEQ multiplex PCR assay. TCRdb mirrors the immuneACCESS table, restricted to in-frame sequences. Some clones are absent from its copies; in checked studies, under half trace to an unresolved V gene, and the reason for the others is unknown. Present in this sample are some 130,000 clones, approximately 94% of which were seen just once. More than 1.5% of the sample belongs to the ten largest clones.

The chain employs TRBV11-3 and TRBJ2-3, with TRBD2 matching 7 junction bases. Sequencing was performed on PBMCs. The receptor comes from a man aged 50 to 60 with head and neck cancer. The nucleotide sequence is given as TGTGCCAGCAGCTTAGGGCCAGCGGGACGGGGAATGGATACGCAGTATTTT. This gives the protein CASSLGPAGRGMDTQYF. The CDR3, completed at both ends by the reference TRBV11-3 and TRBJ2-3 genes, gives the full variable domain EAGVVQSPRYKIIEKKQPVAFWCNPISGHNTLYWYLQNLGQGPELLIRYENEEAVDDSQLPKDRFSAERLKGVDSTLKIQPAELGDSAVYLCASSLGPAGRGMDTQYFGPGTRLTVL.